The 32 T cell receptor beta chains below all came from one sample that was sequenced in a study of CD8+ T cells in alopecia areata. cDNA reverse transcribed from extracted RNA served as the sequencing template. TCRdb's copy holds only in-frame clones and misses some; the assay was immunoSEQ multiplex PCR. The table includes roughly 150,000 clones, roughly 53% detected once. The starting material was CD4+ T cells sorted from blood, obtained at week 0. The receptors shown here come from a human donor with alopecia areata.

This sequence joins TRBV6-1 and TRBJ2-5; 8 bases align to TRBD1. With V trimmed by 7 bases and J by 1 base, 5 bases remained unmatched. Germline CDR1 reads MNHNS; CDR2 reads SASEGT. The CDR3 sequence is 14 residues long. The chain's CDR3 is CASTSDRGQETQYF. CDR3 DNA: TGTGCCAGCACATCCGACAGGGGCCAAGAGACCCAGTACTTC.

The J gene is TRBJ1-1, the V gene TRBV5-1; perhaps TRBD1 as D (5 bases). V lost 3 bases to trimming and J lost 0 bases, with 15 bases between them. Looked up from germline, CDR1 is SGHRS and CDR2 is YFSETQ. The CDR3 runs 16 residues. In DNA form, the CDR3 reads TGCGCCAGCAGCTCCACCGCGGGGGTCATGAACACTGAAGCTTTCTTT. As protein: CASSSTAGVMNTEAFF.

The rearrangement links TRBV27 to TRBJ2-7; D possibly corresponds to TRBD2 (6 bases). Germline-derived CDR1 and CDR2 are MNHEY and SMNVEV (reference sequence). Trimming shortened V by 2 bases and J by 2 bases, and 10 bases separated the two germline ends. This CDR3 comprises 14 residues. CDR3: CASSLLGGTYEQYF. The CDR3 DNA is TGTGCCAGCAGTTTACTCGGGGGAACCTACGAGCAGTACTTC.

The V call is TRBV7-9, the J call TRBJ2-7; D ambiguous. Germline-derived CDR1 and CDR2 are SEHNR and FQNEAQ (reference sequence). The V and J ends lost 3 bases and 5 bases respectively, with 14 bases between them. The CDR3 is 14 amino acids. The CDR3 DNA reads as TGTGCCAGCAGCTTGGACCAAGGAGCAAACGAGCAGTACTTC. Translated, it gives CASSLDQGANEQYF.

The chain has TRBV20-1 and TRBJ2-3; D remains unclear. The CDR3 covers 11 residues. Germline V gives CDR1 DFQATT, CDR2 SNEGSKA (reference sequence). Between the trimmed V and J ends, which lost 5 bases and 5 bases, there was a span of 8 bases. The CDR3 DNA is TGCAGTGCTCCTAGTGGAGATACGCAGTATTTT. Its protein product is CSAPSGDTQYF.

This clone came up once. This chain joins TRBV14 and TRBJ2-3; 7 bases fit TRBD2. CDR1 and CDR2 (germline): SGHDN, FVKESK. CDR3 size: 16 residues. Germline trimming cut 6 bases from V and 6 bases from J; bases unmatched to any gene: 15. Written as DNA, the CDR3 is TGTGCCAGCAGTCGAAGAGCGGGGATGAGGCTGGATACGCAGTATTTT. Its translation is CASSRRAGMRLDTQYF.

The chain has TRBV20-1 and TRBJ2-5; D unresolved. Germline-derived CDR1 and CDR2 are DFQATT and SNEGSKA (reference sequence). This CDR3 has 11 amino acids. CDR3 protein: CSASWGETQYF. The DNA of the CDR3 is TGCAGCGCCTCGTGGGGAGAGACCCAGTACTTC.

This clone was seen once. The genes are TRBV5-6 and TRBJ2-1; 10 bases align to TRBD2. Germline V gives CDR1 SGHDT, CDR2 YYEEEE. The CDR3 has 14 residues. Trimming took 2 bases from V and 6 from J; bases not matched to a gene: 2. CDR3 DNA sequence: TGTGCCAGCAGCTTAGCGGGGGGGCCCAATGAGCAGTTCTTC. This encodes CASSLAGGPNEQFF.

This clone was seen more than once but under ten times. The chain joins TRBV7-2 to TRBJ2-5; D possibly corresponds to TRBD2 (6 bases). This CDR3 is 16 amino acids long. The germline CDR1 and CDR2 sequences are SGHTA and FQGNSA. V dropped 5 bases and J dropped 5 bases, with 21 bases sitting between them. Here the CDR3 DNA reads TGTGCCAGCAGCCCAGCTCTGGGGGGTGGTTCGGAGACCCAGTACTTC. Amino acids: CASSPALGGGSETQYF.

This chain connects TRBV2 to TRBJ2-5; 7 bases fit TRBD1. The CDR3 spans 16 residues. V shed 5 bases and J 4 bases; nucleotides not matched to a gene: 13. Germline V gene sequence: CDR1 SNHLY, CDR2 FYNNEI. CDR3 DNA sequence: TGTGCCAGCAGTACCCGAGGGGACAGTAGTTTAGAGACCCAGTACTTC. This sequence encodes CASSTRGDSSLETQYF.

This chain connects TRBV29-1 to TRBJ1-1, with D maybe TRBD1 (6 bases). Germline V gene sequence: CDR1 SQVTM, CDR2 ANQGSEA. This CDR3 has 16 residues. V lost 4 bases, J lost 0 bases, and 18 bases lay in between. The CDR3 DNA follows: TGCAGCGTTGGGGACACCCCTCTCGGCATGAACACTGAAGCTTTCTTT. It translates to CSVGDTPLGMNTEAFF.

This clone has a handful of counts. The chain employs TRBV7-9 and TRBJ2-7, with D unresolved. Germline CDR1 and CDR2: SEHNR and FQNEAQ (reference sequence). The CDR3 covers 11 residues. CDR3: CASQGAYEQYF. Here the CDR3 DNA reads TGTGCTTCCCAAGGAGCCTACGAGCAGTACTTC.

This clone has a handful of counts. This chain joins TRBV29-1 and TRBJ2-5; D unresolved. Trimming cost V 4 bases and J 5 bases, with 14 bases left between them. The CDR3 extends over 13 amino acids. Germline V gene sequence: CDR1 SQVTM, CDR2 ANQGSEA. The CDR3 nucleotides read TGCAGCGTTGCTCCGACAATAGACGAGACCCAGTACTTC. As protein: CSVAPTIDETQYF. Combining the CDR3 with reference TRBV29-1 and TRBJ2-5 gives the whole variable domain SAVISQKPSRDICQRGTSLTIQCQVDSQVTMMFWYRQQPGQSLTLIATANQGSEATYESGFVIDKFPISRPNLTFSTLTVSNMSPEDSSIYLCSVAPTIDETQYFGPGTRLLVL.

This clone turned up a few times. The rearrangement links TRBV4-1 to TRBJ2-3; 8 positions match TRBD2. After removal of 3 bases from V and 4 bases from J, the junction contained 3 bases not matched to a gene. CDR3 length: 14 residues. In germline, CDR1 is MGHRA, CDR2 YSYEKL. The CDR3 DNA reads TGCGCCAGCAGCCAGAGCGGGGGCGCAGATACGCAGTATTTT. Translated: CASSQSGGADTQYF.

CDR3 in DNA: TGTGCCAGCAGCGAGGGGTTTACAGATACGCAGTATTTT. It yields the protein CASSEGFTDTQYF. The chain combines TRBV2 with TRBJ2-3; D may be TRBD1 or TRBD2 (5 bases each). CDR1 is SNHLY, CDR2 FYNNEI, per germline. The CDR3 has 13 residues. Trimming cost V 6 bases and J 3 bases, with 10 bases left between them.

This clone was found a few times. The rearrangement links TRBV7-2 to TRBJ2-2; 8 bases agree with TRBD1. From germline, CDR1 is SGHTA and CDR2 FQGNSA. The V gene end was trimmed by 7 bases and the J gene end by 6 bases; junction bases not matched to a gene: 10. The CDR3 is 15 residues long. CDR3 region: CASTKTGTGPGELFF. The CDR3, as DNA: TGTGCCAGCACCAAAACCGGGACAGGCCCCGGGGAGCTGTTTTTT. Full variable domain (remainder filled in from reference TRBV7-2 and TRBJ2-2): GAGVSQSPSNKVTEKGKDVELRCDPISGHTALYWYRQSLGQGLEFLIYFQGNSAPDKSGLPSDRFSAERTGGSVSTLTIQRTQQEDSAVYLCASTKTGTGPGELFFGEGSRLTVL.

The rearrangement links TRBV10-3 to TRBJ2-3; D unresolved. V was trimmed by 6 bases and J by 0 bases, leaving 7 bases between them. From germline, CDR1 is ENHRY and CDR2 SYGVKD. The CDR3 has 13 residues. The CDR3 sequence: CAIRKDSTDTQYF. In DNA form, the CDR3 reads TGTGCCATCAGGAAGGACAGCACAGATACGCAGTATTTT.

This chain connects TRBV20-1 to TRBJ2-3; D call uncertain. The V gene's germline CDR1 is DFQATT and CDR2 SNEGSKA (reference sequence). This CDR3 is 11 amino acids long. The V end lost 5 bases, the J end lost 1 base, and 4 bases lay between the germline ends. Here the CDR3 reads CSAAGTDTQYF. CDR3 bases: TGCAGTGCTGCTGGCACAGATACGCAGTATTTT.

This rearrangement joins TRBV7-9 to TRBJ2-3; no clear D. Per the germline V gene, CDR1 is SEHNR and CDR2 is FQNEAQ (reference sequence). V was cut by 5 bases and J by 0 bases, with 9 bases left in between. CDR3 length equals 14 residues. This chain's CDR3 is CASSQTTSTDTQYF. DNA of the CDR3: TGTGCCAGCAGCCAGACGACTAGCACAGATACGCAGTATTTT.

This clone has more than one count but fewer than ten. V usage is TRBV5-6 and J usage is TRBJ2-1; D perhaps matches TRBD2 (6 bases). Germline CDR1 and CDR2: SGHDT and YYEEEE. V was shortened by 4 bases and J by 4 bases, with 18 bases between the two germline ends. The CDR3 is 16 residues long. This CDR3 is CASSPGGTRHYNEQFF. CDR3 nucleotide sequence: TGTGCCAGCAGCCCTGGTGGGACTCGGCATTACAATGAGCAGTTCTTC. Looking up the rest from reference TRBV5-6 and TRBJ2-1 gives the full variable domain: DAGVTQSPTHLIKTRGQQVTLRCSPKSGHDTVSWYQQALGQGPQFIFQYYEEEERQRGNFPDRFSGHQFPNYSSELNVNALLLGDSALYLCASSPGGTRHYNEQFFGPGTRLTVL.

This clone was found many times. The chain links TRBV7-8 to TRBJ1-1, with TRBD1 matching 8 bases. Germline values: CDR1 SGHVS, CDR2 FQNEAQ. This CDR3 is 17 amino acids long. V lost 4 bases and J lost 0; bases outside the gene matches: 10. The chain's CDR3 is CASSSDRGPLMNTEAFF. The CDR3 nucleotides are TGTGCCAGCAGCTCCGACAGGGGCCCTTTGATGAACACTGAAGCTTTCTTT.

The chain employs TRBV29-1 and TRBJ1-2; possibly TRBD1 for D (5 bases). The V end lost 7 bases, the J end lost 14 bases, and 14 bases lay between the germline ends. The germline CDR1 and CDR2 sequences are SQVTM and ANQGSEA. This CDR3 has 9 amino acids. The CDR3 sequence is CSAPLGETF. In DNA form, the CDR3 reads TGCAGCGCCCCCTTGGGGGAAACCTTC.

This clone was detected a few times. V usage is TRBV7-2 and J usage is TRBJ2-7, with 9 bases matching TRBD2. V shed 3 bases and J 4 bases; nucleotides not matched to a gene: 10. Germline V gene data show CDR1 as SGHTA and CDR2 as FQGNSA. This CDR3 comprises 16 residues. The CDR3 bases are TGTGCCAGCAGCTTTACCATAGCGGGGGAGCAATACGAGCAGTACTTC. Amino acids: CASSFTIAGEQYEQYF.

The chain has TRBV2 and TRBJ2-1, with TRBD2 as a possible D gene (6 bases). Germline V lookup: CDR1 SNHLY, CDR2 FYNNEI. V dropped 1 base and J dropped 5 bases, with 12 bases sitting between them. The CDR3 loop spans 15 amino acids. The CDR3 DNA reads TGTGCCAGCAGTGAAGTCGAGCGGGCCGACAATGAGCAGTTCTTC. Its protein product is CASSEVERADNEQFF.

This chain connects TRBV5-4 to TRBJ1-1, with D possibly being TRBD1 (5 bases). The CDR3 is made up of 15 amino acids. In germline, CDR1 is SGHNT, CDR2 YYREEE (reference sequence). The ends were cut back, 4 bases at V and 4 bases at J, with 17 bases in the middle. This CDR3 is CASSLPQRGSTEAFF. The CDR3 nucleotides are TGTGCCAGCAGCCTACCACAGCGGGGGAGCACTGAAGCTTTCTTT.

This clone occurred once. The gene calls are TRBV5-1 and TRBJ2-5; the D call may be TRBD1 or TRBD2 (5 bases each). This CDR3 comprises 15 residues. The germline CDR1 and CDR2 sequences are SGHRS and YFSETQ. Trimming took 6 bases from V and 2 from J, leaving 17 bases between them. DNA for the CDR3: TGCGCCAGCAAAGCGGACATTACGGTACAAGAGACCCAGTACTTC. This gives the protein CASKADITVQETQYF.

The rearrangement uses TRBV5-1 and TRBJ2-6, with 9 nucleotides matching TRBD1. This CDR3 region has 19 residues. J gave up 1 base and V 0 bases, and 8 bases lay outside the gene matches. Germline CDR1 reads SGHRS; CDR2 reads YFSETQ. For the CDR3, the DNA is TGCGCCAGCAGCTTGGTGGGACAGGGAAGCCTATCTGGGGCCAACGTCCTGACTTTC. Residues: CASSLVGQGSLSGANVLTF.

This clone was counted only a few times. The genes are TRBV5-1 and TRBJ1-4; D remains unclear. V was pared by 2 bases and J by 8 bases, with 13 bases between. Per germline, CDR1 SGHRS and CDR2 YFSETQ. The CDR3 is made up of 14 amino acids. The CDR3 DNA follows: TGCGCCAGCAGCTTAGGCACATGGGAAGAAAAACTGTTTTTT. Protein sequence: CASSLGTWEEKLFF.

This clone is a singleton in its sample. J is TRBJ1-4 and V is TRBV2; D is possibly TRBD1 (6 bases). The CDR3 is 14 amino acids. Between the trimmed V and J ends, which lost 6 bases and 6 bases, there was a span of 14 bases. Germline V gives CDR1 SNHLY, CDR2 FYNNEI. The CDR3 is CASRDLGADEKLFF. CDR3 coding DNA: TGTGCCAGCAGGGATCTGGGGGCCGATGAAAAACTGTTTTTT.

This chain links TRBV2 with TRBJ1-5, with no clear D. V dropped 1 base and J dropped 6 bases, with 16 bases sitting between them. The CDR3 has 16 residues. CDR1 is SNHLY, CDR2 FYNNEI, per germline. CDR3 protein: CASSEESAEKGQPQHF. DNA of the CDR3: TGTGCCAGCAGTGAAGAGTCAGCTGAAAAGGGTCAGCCCCAGCATTTT.

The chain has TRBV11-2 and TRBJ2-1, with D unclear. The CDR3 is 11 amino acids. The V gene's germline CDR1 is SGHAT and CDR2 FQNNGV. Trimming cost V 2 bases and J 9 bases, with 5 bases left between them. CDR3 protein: CASSLNSEQFF. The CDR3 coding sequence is TGTGCCAGCAGCTTAAACTCTGAGCAGTTCTTC.

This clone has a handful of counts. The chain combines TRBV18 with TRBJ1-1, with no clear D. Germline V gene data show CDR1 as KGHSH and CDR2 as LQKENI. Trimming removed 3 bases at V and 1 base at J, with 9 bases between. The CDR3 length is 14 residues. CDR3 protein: CASSPRQTNTEAFF. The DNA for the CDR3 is TGTGCCAGCTCACCCCGGCAGACGAACACTGAAGCTTTCTTT.